The clone carrying this TCR beta chain was counted a few times. Its target is unknown. The CDR3 contains 17 residues. Trimming removed 1 base from V and 5 bases from J; junction bases left unmatched: 5. CDR1 and CDR2 from the germline V gene are SGHTA and FQGNSA. Each CDR3 protein is one row after TCRdb ran MiXCR on the 5' RACE reads. The sample has just over 60,000 distinct CDR3 sequences, more than 25% seen once. Broader study findings: The TCR gene usage of tumor memory CD4+ T cells clustered together with blood and lymph node memory CD4+ cells and with lymph node naive CD4+ cells. The larger-cohort validation was restricted to a single TCR beta V-J rearrangement rather than whole repertoires. Tumor Treg TCRs overlapped most with tumor naive CD4+ cells.

The V gene is TRBV7-2, the J gene TRBJ2-2, with 12 nucleotides matching TRBD2. The receptor was isolated from a female donor with breast cancer. Sequencing used tumor-infiltrating naive CD4+ T cells sorted from the breast tumor. Subset noted: naive CD4+ T cells, CD4+CD45RA+CD25-. The CDR3 loop reads CASSLDSTSGRTGELFF. CDR3 bases: TGTGCCAGCAGCTTAGATTCGACTAGCGGGAGAACCGGGGAGCTGTTTTTT.